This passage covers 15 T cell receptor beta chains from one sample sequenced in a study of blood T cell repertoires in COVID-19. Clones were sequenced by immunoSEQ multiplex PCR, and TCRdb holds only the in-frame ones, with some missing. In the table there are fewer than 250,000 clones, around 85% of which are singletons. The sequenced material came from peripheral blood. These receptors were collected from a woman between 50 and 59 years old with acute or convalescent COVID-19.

The CDR3 is CASSFQGNEQYF. CDR3 DNA: TGTGCCAGCAGCTTCCAGGGAAACGAGCAGTACTTC. The chain carries TRBV7-9 and TRBJ2-7; a possible D gene is TRBD1 (5 bases). The CDR3 contains 12 residues. Germline V gives CDR1 SEHNR, CDR2 FQNEAQ (reference sequence). V lost 3 bases to trimming and J lost 5 bases, with 8 bases between them. Complete variable domain (other parts from reference TRBV7-9 and TRBJ2-7): DTGVSQNPRHKITKRGQNVTFRCDPISEHNRLYWYRQTLGQGPEFLTYFQNEAQLEKSRLLSDRFSAERPKGSFSTLEIQRTEQGDSAMYLCASSFQGNEQYFGPGTRLTVT.

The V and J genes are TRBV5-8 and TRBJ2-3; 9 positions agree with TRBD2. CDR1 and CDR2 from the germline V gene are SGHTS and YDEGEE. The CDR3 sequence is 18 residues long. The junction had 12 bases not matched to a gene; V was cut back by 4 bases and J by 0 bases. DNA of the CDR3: TGTGCCAGCAGCGGCCAGCGGGGGGCCTTAAAAAGCACAGATACGCAGTATTTT. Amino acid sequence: CASSGQRGALKSTDTQYF.

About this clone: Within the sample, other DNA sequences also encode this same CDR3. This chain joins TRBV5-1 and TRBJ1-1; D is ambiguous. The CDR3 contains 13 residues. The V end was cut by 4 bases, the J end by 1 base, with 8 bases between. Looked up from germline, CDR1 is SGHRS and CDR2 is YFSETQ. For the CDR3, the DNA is TGCGCCAGCAGCCTGGGCGGGAACACTGAAGCTTTCTTT. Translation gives CASSLGGNTEAFF.

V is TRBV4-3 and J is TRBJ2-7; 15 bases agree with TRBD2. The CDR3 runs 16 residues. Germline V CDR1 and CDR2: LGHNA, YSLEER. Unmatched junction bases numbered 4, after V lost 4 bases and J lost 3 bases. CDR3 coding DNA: TGCGCCAGCAGCCCGGGACTAGCGGGAGGTTTCTACGAGCAGTACTTC. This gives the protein CASSPGLAGGFYEQYF.

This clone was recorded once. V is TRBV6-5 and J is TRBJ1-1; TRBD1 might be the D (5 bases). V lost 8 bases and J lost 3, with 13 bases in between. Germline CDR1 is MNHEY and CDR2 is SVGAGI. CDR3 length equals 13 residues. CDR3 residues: CASGWLGDTEAFF. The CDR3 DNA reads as TGTGCCAGCGGTTGGTTAGGGGACACTGAAGCTTTCTTT.

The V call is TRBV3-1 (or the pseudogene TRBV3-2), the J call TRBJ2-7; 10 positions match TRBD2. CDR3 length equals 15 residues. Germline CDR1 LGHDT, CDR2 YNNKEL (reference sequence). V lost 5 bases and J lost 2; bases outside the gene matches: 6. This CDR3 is CASSAEAGGPYEQYF. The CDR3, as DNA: TGTGCCAGCAGCGCAGAAGCGGGGGGGCCCTACGAGCAGTACTTC.

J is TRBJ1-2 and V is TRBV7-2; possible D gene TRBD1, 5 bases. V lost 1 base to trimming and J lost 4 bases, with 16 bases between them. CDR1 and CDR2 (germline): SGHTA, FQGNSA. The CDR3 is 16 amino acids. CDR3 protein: CASSLEPAGVGYGYTF. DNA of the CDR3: TGTGCCAGCAGCTTAGAACCAGCGGGGGTGGGCTATGGCTACACCTTC.

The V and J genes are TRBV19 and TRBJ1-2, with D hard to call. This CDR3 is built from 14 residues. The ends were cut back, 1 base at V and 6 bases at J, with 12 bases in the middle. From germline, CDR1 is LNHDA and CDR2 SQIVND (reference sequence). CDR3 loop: CASSIGGRENGYTF. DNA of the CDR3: TGTGCCAGTAGTATAGGGGGTAGGGAGAATGGCTACACCTTC.

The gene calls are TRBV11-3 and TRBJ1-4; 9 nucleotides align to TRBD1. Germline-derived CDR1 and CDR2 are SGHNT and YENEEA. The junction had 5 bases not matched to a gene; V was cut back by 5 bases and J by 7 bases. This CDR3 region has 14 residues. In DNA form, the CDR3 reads TGTGCCAGCAGCCGGACAGGGGCTGTTGAAAAACTGTTTTTT. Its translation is CASSRTGAVEKLFF.

The CDR3 region has the DNA TGTGCCAGCAGTTACTCGACAGGGGGATCACCCCTCCACTTT. Translation: CASSYSTGGSPLHF. The chain recombines TRBV6-2 or TRBV6-3 with TRBJ1-6; 9 positions match TRBD1. The V segment lost 0 bases and the J segment 10 bases; nucleotides outside the gene matches: 1. Germline V gene sequence: CDR1 MNHEY, CDR2 SVGEGT. The CDR3 runs to 14 residues.

The CDR3 protein is CASSTFRDSRRWDEQFF. For the CDR3, the DNA is TGTGCCAGTAGTACCTTCCGGGACAGCCGTAGATGGGATGAGCAGTTCTTC. The gene calls are TRBV19 and TRBJ2-1; 7 nucleotides line up with TRBD1. Germline CDR1 is LNHDA and CDR2 is SQIVND (reference sequence). V shed 4 bases and J 8 bases; nucleotides not matched to a gene: 17. The CDR3 is 17 residues long.

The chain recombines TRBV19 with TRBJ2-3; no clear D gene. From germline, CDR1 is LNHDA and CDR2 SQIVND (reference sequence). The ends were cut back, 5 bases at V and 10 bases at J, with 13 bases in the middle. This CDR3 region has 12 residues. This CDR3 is CASSPAGFAQYF. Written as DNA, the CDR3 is TGTGCCAGTAGTCCCGCCGGGTTTGCGCAGTATTTT.

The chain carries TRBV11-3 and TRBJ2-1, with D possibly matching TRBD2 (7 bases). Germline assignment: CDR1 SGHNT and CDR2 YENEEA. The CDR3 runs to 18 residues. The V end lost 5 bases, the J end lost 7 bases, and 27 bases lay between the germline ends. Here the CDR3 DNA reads TGTGCCAGCAGCGCGGGTCGGCCCGCGGGGGCCCACATAAATGAGCAGTTCTTC. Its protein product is CASSAGRPAGAHINEQFF.

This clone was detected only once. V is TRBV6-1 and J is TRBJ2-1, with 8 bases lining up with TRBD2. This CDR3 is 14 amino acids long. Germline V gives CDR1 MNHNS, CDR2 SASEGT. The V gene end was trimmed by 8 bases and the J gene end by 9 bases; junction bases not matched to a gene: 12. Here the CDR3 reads CASGKAGEFGEQFF. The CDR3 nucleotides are TGTGCCAGCGGTAAAGCGGGAGAGTTCGGTGAGCAGTTCTTC.

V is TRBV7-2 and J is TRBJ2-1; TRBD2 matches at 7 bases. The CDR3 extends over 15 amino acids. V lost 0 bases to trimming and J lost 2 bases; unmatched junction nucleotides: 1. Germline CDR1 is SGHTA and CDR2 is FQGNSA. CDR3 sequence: CASSLAGGTYNEQFF. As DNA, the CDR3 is TGTGCCAGCAGCTTAGCGGGGGGGACCTACAATGAGCAGTTCTTC.